A single sample is the source of the 27 T cell receptor beta chains below, sequenced in a study of monozygotic twins with inflammatory bowel disease. From its re-call of the 5' RACE reads, TCRdb lists each CDR3 protein once, without DNA. Here the sample table reports under 200,000 distinct CDR3 sequences. Sequencing was done on a sample of blood. The source is a human donor with ulcerative colitis or Crohn's disease, or a healthy co-twin of an affected twin (not recorded which).

This chain joins TRBV7-9 and TRBJ2-2. The CDR3 extends over 14 amino acids. CDR1 is SEHNR and CDR2 is FQNEAQ in the germline V gene (reference sequence). This chain's CDR3 is CASSHSANTGELFF.

V usage is TRBV11-2 and J usage is TRBJ2-2; the D gene TCRdb calls, TRBD1, cannot be checked with no DNA. Germline V gives CDR1 SGHAT, CDR2 FQNNGV. The CDR3 has 17 residues. The CDR3 is CASSSIKRDHTLGELFF.

The chain uses TRBV20-1 and TRBJ2-1; absent DNA, TCRdb's TRBD2 call cannot be checked. The CDR3 consists of 16 residues. Germline V gene lookup returns CDR1 DFQATT and CDR2 SNEGSKA (reference sequence). CDR3 sequence reads: CSARRGASSSYNEQFF.

This chain uses TRBV6-1 with TRBJ2-1; TCRdb's D call, TRBD1, is unchecked because there is no DNA. Germline assignment: CDR1 MNHNS and CDR2 SASEGT. The CDR3 length is 14 residues. CDR3 loop: CASKTGTVGNEQFF.

The chain couples TRBV5-6 to TRBJ2-2; TCRdb's D gene call, TRBD1, goes unchecked for lack of DNA. The CDR3 spans 14 residues. Germline CDR1 reads SGHDT; CDR2 reads YYEEEE. CDR3 amino acids: CASRLTTGLGELFF.

The V call is TRBV12-3 or TRBV12-4, the J call TRBJ1-2; there is no DNA to check the TCRdb D call of TRBD1. The CDR3 is 15 residues long. CDR3 region: CASSLEVGGLRGYTF.

The chain couples TRBV29-1 to TRBJ2-7; lacking DNA, the TRBD1 call made by TCRdb goes unchecked. The CDR3 is made up of 14 amino acids. The germline V gene encodes CDR1 SQVTM and CDR2 ANQGSEA. CDR3: CSVEGQGSSYEQYF.

The rearrangement links TRBV7-3 to TRBJ2-1; TCRdb designates TRBD2, a call that cannot be tested without DNA. Germline CDR1 and CDR2: SGHTA and FQGTGA. The CDR3 runs 13 residues. The CDR3 reads CASAQRARHEQFF.

Here the CDR3 reads CASSPGIYEQYF. The chain is built from TRBV18 and TRBJ2-7. CDR1 is KGHSH, CDR2 LQKENI, per germline. This CDR3 is built from 12 residues. Supplemented by reference TRBV18 and TRBJ2-7, the full variable domain reads NAGVMQNPRHLVRRRGQEARLRCSPMKGHSHVYWYRQLPEEGLKFMVYLQKENIIDESGMPKERFSAEFPKEGPSILRIQQVVRGDSAAYFCASSPGIYEQYFGPGTRLTVT.

V is TRBV28 and J is TRBJ2-5. Germline CDR1 is MDHEN and CDR2 is SYDVKM. This CDR3 region has 16 residues. The chain's CDR3 is CASSLTDGSGDRTQYF.

The chain recombines TRBV5-1 with TRBJ2-5; TCRdb designates TRBD2, a call that cannot be tested without DNA. This CDR3 spans 15 amino acids. Looked up from germline, CDR1 is SGHRS and CDR2 is YFSETQ. The CDR3 loop is CASSWGGEKQETQYF. Using reference TRBV5-1 and TRBJ2-5 for the parts outside the CDR3, the full variable domain is KAGVTQTPRYLIKTRGQQVTLSCSPISGHRSVSWYQQTPGQGLQFLFEYFSETQRNKGNFPGRFSGRQFSNSRSEMNVSTLELGDSALYLCASSWGGEKQETQYFGPGTRLLVL.

The rearrangement joins TRBV7-9 to TRBJ1-3; the TRBD1 assignment by TCRdb is unverifiable without DNA. Germline V lookup: CDR1 SEHNR, CDR2 FQNEAQ (reference sequence). This CDR3 has 15 amino acids. The CDR3 sequence: CASSLQGYSGNTIYF.

CDR3 in amino acids: CASSLAGGTGVGYTF. The rearrangement joins TRBV7-9 to TRBJ1-2; there is no DNA to check the TCRdb D call of TRBD1. Germline CDR1 reads SEHNR; CDR2 reads FQNEAQ (reference sequence). The CDR3 covers 15 residues.

The chain combines TRBV5-1 with TRBJ2-7. From germline, CDR1 is SGHRS and CDR2 YFSETQ. The CDR3 is made up of 16 amino acids. The CDR3 region is CASSLASGRTSYEQYF.

The genes are TRBV2 and TRBJ1-5. Germline V gene lookup returns CDR1 SNHLY and CDR2 FYNNEI. The CDR3 length is 13 residues. CDR3 in amino acids: CASSARSIQPQHF.

The CDR3 protein is CARSFRATYEPYF. The chain recombines TRBV28 with TRBJ2-7; the TCRdb call, TRBD2, lacks DNA for checking. Germline V CDR1 and CDR2: MDHEN, SYDVKM. CDR3 length equals 13 residues.

V usage is TRBV12-3 or TRBV12-4 and J usage is TRBJ1-4; TCRdb's assignment of TRBD1 cannot be checked, as there is no DNA. The CDR3 runs to 14 residues. This chain's CDR3 is CASSADREGEKLFF.

The chain employs TRBV12-3 or TRBV12-4 and TRBJ2-7. CDR3 length equals 14 residues. This chain's CDR3 is CASSFLGSLYEQYF.

The gene calls are TRBV11-2 and TRBJ2-1; TCRdb selects TRBD2, and the lack of DNA leaves this call unchecked. The CDR3 is made up of 15 amino acids. Per the germline V gene, CDR1 is SGHAT and CDR2 is FQNNGV. The CDR3 reads CASSSGSTSGDEQFF.

This chain uses TRBV2 with TRBJ1-1; checking the TCRdb D call of TRBD1 is not possible without DNA. The CDR3 totals 13 residues. CDR1 is SNHLY, CDR2 FYNNEI, per germline. CDR3 in amino acids: CASSGDRTTEAFF.

The chain employs TRBV5-1 and TRBJ2-7; the D gene TCRdb calls, TRBD2, cannot be checked with no DNA. Germline CDR1 and CDR2: SGHRS and YFSETQ. This CDR3 region has 15 residues. The CDR3: CASSPLSGSINEQYF.

The chain recombines TRBV21-1 with TRBJ1-6; the TCRdb D gene call, TRBD1, has no DNA to confirm it. TRBV21-1 is a documented pseudogene. There are 16 residues in the CDR3. The CDR3 region is CASSVGQGPYNSPLHF.

The rearrangement links TRBV5-1 to TRBJ2-2; TCRdb's D call, TRBD1, is unchecked because there is no DNA. CDR3 length equals 18 residues. Germline values: CDR1 SGHRS, CDR2 YFSETQ. The CDR3 protein is CASSLARGWTVGPGELFF.

This rearrangement joins TRBV3-1 to TRBJ2-3; there is no DNA to check the TCRdb D call of TRBD2. From germline, CDR1 is LGHDT and CDR2 YNNKEL (reference sequence). The CDR3 covers 17 residues. This CDR3 is CASSQGQLAGRADTQYF.

CDR3 protein: CASSHGTSGSGEQFF. This rearrangement joins TRBV4-2 to TRBJ2-1; without DNA, the TCRdb call of TRBD2 cannot be checked. Germline assignment: CDR1 LGHNA and CDR2 YNFKEQ. The CDR3 covers 15 residues.

This sequence joins TRBV5-1 and TRBJ2-1; TCRdb's D call, TRBD1, is unchecked because there is no DNA. The CDR3 runs to 16 residues. CDR1 is SGHRS and CDR2 is YFSETQ in the germline V gene. The CDR3 is CASSLPTGPSYNEQFF.

V and J are TRBV7-9 and TRBJ1-1; TCRdb reports TRBD1, a call that lacks DNA to check it against. Germline V CDR1 and CDR2: SEHNR, FQNEAQ (reference sequence). The CDR3 runs to 16 residues. The CDR3 is CASSLGSGHPNTEAFF.